The rows below give T cell receptor beta chains drawn from one sample of a study of T cell responses to AZD1222 COVID-19 vaccine. Here immunoSEQ multiplex PCR was the method, and the copy in TCRdb shows in-frame clones only, minus some. The sample has about 180,000 clones; 92% are singletons. This material consisted of peripheral blood, taken 28 days after the second AZD1222 dose. These receptors were collected from an adult who received the AZD1222 COVID-19 vaccine. CDR3s include the opening cysteine and the closing phenylalanine or tryptophan. A D gene is named only where the DNA matches it firmly. The size entry is marked missing in some rows and otherwise reads once, few, many or a size class.

D: -
V: TRBV10-1
size: -
J: TRBJ1-4
DNA: TGCGCCAGCAGTGTGGGCCAAAATGAAAAACTGTTTTTT
CDR3: CASSVGQNEKLFF

D: -
V: TRBV7-9
size: -
J: TRBJ2-7
DNA: TGTGCCAGCAGCTTAGCGGGGGGGCTAGCGAGCTACGAGCAGTACTTC
CDR3: CASSLAGGLASYEQYF

D: -
V: TRBV5-5
size: -
J: TRBJ1-3
DNA: TGTGCCAGCAGCTACGGACAAGTCTCTGGAAACACCATATATTTT
CDR3: CASSYGQVSGNTIYF

D: -
V: TRBV20-1
size: once
J: TRBJ1-2
DNA: TGCAGGACACTAGGCTACACCTTC
CDR3: CRTLGYTF

D: -
V: TRBV6-6
size: once
J: TRBJ2-7
DNA: TGTGCCAGCAGTTACAGAGCAGGCGAGCAGTACTTC
CDR3: CASSYRAGEQYF

D: -
V: TRBV27
size: -
J: TRBJ1-5
DNA: TGTGCCAGCAGTTTAAAGAAAAAAGACAATCAGCCCCAGCATTTT
CDR3: CASSLKKKDNQPQHF

D: TRBD1
V: TRBV6-2/TRBV6-3
size: -
J: TRBJ1-6
DNA: TGTGCCAGCAGTCGACAGGGGAATAATTCACCCCTCCACTTT
CDR3: CASSRQGNNSPLHF

D: -
V: TRBV11-3
size: -
J: TRBJ2-7
DNA: TGTGCCAGCAGCTCCGGGGGCTTGGGTGAGCAGTACTTC
CDR3: CASSSGGLGEQYF

D: -
V: TRBV19
size: -
J: TRBJ1-1
DNA: TGTGCCAGTAGTATGAAAGACAACACTGAAGCTTTCTTT
CDR3: CASSMKDNTEAFF

D: -
V: TRBV3-1/TRBV3-2
size: -
J: TRBJ1-6
DNA: TGTGCCAGCAGCCAAGATCGCGGATATAATTCACCCCTCCACTTT
CDR3: CASSQDRGYNSPLHF

D: -
V: TRBV5-1
size: -
J: TRBJ2-3
DNA: TGCGCCAGCAGCTTGACTAGCTCCTTCACAGATACGCAGTATTTT
CDR3: CASSLTSSFTDTQYF

D: -
V: TRBV27
size: -
J: TRBJ2-1
DNA: TGTGCCAGCACCTCGACCGTGCGGGACTCCTACAATGAGCAGTTCTTC
CDR3: CASTSTVRDSYNEQFF

D: -
V: TRBV5-1
size: -
J: TRBJ2-5
DNA: TGCGCCAGCAGCTTTCTGGGGCTTCAAGAGACCCAGTACTTC
CDR3: CASSFLGLQETQYF

D: TRBD2
V: TRBV19
size: -
J: TRBJ2-7
DNA: TGTGCCAGTAGTATGCAGTGTGGGACTAGCGGGAGAAAGTCCTACGAGCAGTACTTC
CDR3: CASSMQCGTSGRKSYEQYF

D: TRBD2
V: TRBV19
size: -
J: TRBJ2-1
DNA: TGTGCCAGTAGCTCAACTAGCGGGAGCTACAATGAGCAGTTCTTC
CDR3: CASSSTSGSYNEQFF

D: TRBD1
V: TRBV19
size: -
J: TRBJ2-2
DNA: TGTGCCAGTAACGCCCAGGGGGCCGGGGAGCTGTTTTTT
CDR3: CASNAQGAGELFF

D: -
V: TRBV7-9
size: -
J: TRBJ1-6
DNA: TGTGCCAGCGGGTTTGGTCTAGGTTCACCCCTCCACTTT
CDR3: CASGFGLGSPLHF

D: -
V: TRBV5-6
size: once
J: TRBJ1-4
DNA: TGTGCCAGCAGCTCTCCGGGGCAAGACCTAATTGGTGAAAAACTGTTTTTT
CDR3: CASSSPGQDLIGEKLFF

D: -
V: TRBV28
size: -
J: TRBJ2-7
DNA: TGTGCCAGCAGCCCCGGTGTCACGATGCCTCAGTACTTC
CDR3: CASSPGVTMPQYF

D: TRBD1
V: TRBV18
size: -
J: TRBJ1-6
DNA: TGTGCCAGCTCAAAAAGACAGGGGGCCGACTCACCCCTCCACTTT
CDR3: CASSKRQGADSPLHF

D: -
V: TRBV28
size: -
J: TRBJ2-5
DNA: TGTGCCAGCACCTCCGGCGGGGCAGCCCAAGAGACCCAGTACTTC
CDR3: CASTSGGAAQETQYF

D: TRBD2
V: TRBV9
size: -
J: TRBJ2-3
DNA: TGTGCCAGCACCCCCCGGGGACTAGCCACAGATACGCAGTATTTT
CDR3: CASTPRGLATDTQYF

D: TRBD1
V: TRBV2
size: -
J: TRBJ2-7
DNA: TGTGCCAGCATAAGACCGGGACAGGGCTTCGGCGAGCAGTACTTC
CDR3: CASIRPGQGFGEQYF

D: TRBD1
V: TRBV7-9
size: -
J: TRBJ1-2
DNA: TGTGCCAGCGTCCTCGGACTTACAGGGGAAGGCTACACCTTC
CDR3: CASVLGLTGEGYTF

D: TRBD2
V: TRBV14
size: -
J: TRBJ2-1
DNA: TGTGCCAGCAGCCAGATAGGGCTAGCGGGACTTGCTGAGCAGTTCTTC
CDR3: CASSQIGLAGLAEQFF

D: -
V: TRBV27
size: -
J: TRBJ1-5
DNA: TGTGCCAGCAGTGTCGAGGGAAGCAATCAGCCCCAGCATTTT
CDR3: CASSVEGSNQPQHF

D: -
V: TRBV6-5
size: -
J: TRBJ1-1
DNA: TGTGCCAGCACCTTTAGAGAGAACACTGAAGCTTTCTTT
CDR3: CASTFRENTEAFF

D: -
V: TRBV27
size: -
J: TRBJ2-7
DNA: TGTGCCAGCAGAGGTCACAACGCTCCTTACGAGCAGTACTTC
CDR3: CASRGHNAPYEQYF

D: -
V: TRBV19
size: -
J: TRBJ2-6
DNA: TGTGCCAGTACAAGCTCTGGGGCCAACGTCCTGACTTTC
CDR3: CASTSSGANVLTF

D: -
V: TRBV19
size: -
J: TRBJ1-6
DNA: TGTGCCAGTAGTGGGGTTGGCGGAATGGGTTCACCCCTCCACTTT
CDR3: CASSGVGGMGSPLHF

D: -
V: TRBV30
size: -
J: TRBJ2-3
DNA: TGTGCCTGGAGTGTAGGAGATACGCAGTATTTT
CDR3: CAWSVGDTQYF

D: -
V: TRBV4-2
size: once
J: TRBJ1-5
DNA: TGTGCCAGCAGCCACCCACACAACCCAGGGGCGACCCAGCATTTT
CDR3: CASSHPHNPGATQHF

D: TRBD1
V: TRBV11-2
size: once
J: TRBJ2-7
DNA: TGTGCCAGCAGCTTTGGGACAGGTCCCTACGAGCAGTACTTC
CDR3: CASSFGTGPYEQYF

D: -
V: TRBV10-3
size: -
J: TRBJ1-3
DNA: TGTGCCATCAGTGAGTCGCCAGGGGCTGGAAACACCATATATTTT
CDR3: CAISESPGAGNTIYF

D: TRBD1
V: TRBV19
size: -
J: TRBJ1-5
DNA: TGTGCCAGTAGTAGACAGGGGGGCTATAGCAATCAGCCCCAGCATTTT
CDR3: CASSRQGGYSNQPQHF

D: TRBD2
V: TRBV2
size: -
J: TRBJ2-7
DNA: TGTGCCAGCAGCCTTAGCGGGAACCTCTACGAGCAGTACTTC
CDR3: CASSLSGNLYEQYF

D: -
V: TRBV6-5
size: -
J: TRBJ1-3
DNA: TGTGCCAGCACCTCAGGGGTGGGAAACACCATATATTTT
CDR3: CASTSGVGNTIYF

D: -
V: TRBV24-1
size: -
J: TRBJ1-2
DNA: TGTGCCACCAGCTCCTATGGCTACACCTTC
CDR3: CATSSYGYTF

D: -
V: TRBV7-3
size: few
J: TRBJ1-6
DNA: TGTGCCAGCAGCTTAAACGGGGATGGTAGTTCACCCCTCCACTTT
CDR3: CASSLNGDGSSPLHF

D: -
V: TRBV2
size: -
J: TRBJ1-6
DNA: TGTGCCAGCAGCAAGGACCCTTCTTATAATTCACCCCTCCACTTT
CDR3: CASSKDPSYNSPLHF